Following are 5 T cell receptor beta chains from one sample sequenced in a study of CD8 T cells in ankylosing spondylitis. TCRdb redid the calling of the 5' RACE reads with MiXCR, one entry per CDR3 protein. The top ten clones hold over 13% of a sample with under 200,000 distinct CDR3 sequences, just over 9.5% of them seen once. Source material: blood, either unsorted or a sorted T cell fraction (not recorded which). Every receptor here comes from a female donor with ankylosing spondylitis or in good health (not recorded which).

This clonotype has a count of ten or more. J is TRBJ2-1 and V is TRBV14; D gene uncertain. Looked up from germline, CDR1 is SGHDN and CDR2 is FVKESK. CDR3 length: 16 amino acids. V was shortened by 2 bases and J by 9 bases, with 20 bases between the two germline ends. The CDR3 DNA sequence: TGTGCCAGCAGCCAATTTCCCCAGCGTGAGATTGTTGAGCAGTTCTTC. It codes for CASSQFPQREIVEQFF. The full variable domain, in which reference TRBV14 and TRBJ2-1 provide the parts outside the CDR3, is EAGVTQFPSHSVIEKGQTVTLRCDPISGHDNLYWYRRVMGKEIKFLLHFVKESKQDESGMPNNRFLAERTGGTYSTLKVQPAELEDSGVYFCASSQFPQREIVEQFFGPGTRLTVL.

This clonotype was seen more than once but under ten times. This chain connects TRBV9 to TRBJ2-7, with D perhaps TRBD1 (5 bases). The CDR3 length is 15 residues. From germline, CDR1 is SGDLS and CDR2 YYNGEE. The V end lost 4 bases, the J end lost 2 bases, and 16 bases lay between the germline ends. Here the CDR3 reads CASSPSQGHPYEQYF. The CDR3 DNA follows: TGTGCCAGCAGCCCTTCCCAGGGCCACCCCTACGAGCAGTACTTC.

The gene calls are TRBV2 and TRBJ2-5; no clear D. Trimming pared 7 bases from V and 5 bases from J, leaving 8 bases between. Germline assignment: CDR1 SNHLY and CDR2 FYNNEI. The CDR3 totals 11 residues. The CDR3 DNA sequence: TGTGCCAGCACTGGGATGGAGACCCAGTACTTC. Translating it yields CASTGMETQYF.

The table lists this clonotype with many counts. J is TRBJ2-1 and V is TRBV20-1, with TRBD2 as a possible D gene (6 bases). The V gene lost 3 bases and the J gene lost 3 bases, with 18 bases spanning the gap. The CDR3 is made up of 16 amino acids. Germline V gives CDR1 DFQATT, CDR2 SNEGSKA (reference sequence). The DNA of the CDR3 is TGCAGTGCTAGCGGGAGAGAGACTACTTACTACAATGAGCAGTTCTTC. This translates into CSASGRETTYYNEQFF.

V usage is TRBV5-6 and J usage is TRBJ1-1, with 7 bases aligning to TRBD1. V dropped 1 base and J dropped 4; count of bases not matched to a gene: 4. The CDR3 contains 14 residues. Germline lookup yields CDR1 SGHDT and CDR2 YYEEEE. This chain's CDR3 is CASSLRGLSTEAFF. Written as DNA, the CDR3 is TGTGCCAGCAGCTTGAGGGGGCTAAGCACTGAAGCTTTCTTT.